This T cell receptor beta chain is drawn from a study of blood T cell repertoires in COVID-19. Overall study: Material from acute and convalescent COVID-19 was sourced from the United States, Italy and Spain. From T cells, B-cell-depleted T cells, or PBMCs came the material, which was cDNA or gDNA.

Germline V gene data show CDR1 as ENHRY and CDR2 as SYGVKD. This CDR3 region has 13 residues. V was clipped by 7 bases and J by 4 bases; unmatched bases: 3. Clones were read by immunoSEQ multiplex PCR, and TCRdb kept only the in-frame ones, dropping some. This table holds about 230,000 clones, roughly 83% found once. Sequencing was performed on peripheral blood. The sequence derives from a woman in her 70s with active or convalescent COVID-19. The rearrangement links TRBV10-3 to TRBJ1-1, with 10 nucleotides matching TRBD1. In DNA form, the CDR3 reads TGTGCCATCATCAGGACAGGGGGCACTGAAGCTTTCTTT. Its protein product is CAIIRTGGTEAFF.